Each of the 6 T cell receptor beta chains below was sequenced from the same sample in a study of radiation and T cells in renal cell carcinoma (TCRdb year 2020). The library was prepared using the immunoSEQ multiplex PCR assay. Drawn from immuneACCESS, this table holds only the in-frame rearrangements with V and J called that TCRdb kept. Clones are partly lost; checked studies trace under half to an unresolved V gene and leave the rest unexplained. The sample table shows about 170,000 clones, and around 90% are seen once. The ten largest clones take up roughly 10% of the sample. What the time point label conveys for this sample: blood 4 weeks post-SBRT, at nephrectomy. Reading the label with the study, this specimen's treatment or condition is: 15 Gy SBRT to primary tumor, nephrectomy 4 weeks later. This sample comprised blood, obtained from a patient whose treatment included radiotherapy and nephrectomy. All receptors come from a woman in her forties or fifties with renal cell carcinoma.

The gene calls are TRBV10-3 and TRBJ2-7; TRBD1 might be the D (6 bases). CDR3 length: 13 amino acids. CDR1 and CDR2 (germline): ENHRY, SYGVKD. V was cut by 6 bases and J by 7 bases, with 16 bases left in between. The CDR3 coding sequence is TGTGCCATCAGGGCTATTTTAGGGGGTGAGCAGTACTTC. Its translation: CAIRAILGGEQYF.

This sequence joins TRBV5-4 and TRBJ2-1; 8 positions match TRBD2. Germline V lookup: CDR1 SGHNT, CDR2 YYREEE (reference sequence). This CDR3 has 16 residues. The J segment lost 3 bases and the V segment lost 0 bases, leaving 5 bases of the junction unmatched. The CDR3 DNA follows: TGTGCCAGCAGCTTGGCCGGGCGGGGGGACTACAATGAGCAGTTCTTC. Its translation: CASSLAGRGDYNEQFF.

The sample holds a few counts of this clone. The gene calls are TRBV30 and TRBJ1-4; no clear D. Trimming pared 5 bases from V and 4 bases from J, leaving 8 bases between. Germline lookup yields CDR1 GTSNPN and CDR2 SVGIG (reference sequence). The CDR3 has 12 residues. In DNA, the CDR3 is TGTGCCTGGTCAAGGGTTAATGAAAAACTGTTTTTT. Encoded protein: CAWSRVNEKLFF.

This chain links TRBV5-5 with TRBJ2-7; TRBD1 matches 8 bases. V lost 4 bases to trimming and J lost 5 bases; unmatched junction nucleotides: 14. The CDR3 has 16 residues. CDR1 is SGHKS, CDR2 YYEKEE, per germline (reference sequence). This chain's CDR3 is CASSRSRGLGWDEQYF. The CDR3 DNA sequence: TGTGCCAGCAGCCGATCCAGGGGGCTGGGATGGGACGAGCAGTACTTC.

V and J are TRBV7-3 and TRBJ2-3, with D maybe TRBD1 (5 bases). CDR1 SGHTA and CDR2 FQGTGA come from the germline V gene. Deletions cut 5 bases from V and 4 bases from J, with 10 bases between. The CDR3 is 13 amino acids. The DNA of the CDR3 is TGTGCCAGCAGCCCAGAAGGGGCAGATACGCAGTATTTT. Its translation is CASSPEGADTQYF.

In DNA form, the CDR3 reads TGTGCCAGCAGCTTAGGACTAGCGGGGCCGGATACGCAGTATTTT. Protein: CASSLGLAGPDTQYF. The rearrangement links TRBV7-2 to TRBJ2-3, with TRBD2 matching 11 bases. The CDR3 is 15 residues long. CDR1 is SGHTA and CDR2 is FQGNSA in the germline V gene. V lost 1 base, J lost 6 bases, and 3 bases stayed unmatched.